Below are 25 T cell receptor beta chains sequenced from a single sample in a study of blood T cell repertoires in COVID-19. Profiled with immunoSEQ multiplex PCR; TCRdb holds only in-frame clones, not every one. The sample consists of around 76,000 clones, around 91% of them appearing once. Sequencing used peripheral blood. The receptors here all came from a human donor in a cohort sampled during active COVID-19.

J is TRBJ2-2 and V is TRBV6-5; 8 nucleotides align to TRBD1. Unmatched junction bases numbered 10, after V lost 8 bases and J lost 5 bases. Per germline, CDR1 MNHEY and CDR2 SVGAGI. There are 15 residues in the CDR3. The CDR3 reads CASRPWTGRTGELFF. The CDR3 nucleotides are TGTGCCAGCCGTCCCTGGACAGGGAGGACCGGGGAGCTGTTTTTT.

The sample holds a few counts of this clone. The V gene is TRBV5-1, the J gene TRBJ2-1; 8 nucleotides match TRBD2. V lost 2 bases, J lost 5 bases, and 6 bases stayed unmatched. The CDR3 totals 15 residues. The V gene's germline CDR1 is SGHRS and CDR2 YFSETQ. Written as DNA, the CDR3 is TGCGCCAGCAGCTTCTCGGGGGGGCCCCACAATGAGCAGTTCTTC. It specifies CASSFSGGPHNEQFF.

The gene calls are TRBV27 and TRBJ1-2; D is unclear. CDR1 and CDR2 (germline): MNHEY, SMNVEV (reference sequence). V was clipped by 7 bases and J by 3 bases, with 30 bases between them. CDR3 length: 19 amino acids. Written as DNA, the CDR3 is TGTGCCAGCACGACCCGGTCCACGGGATTTTTCGGCCAAGACTATGGCTACACCTTC. It yields the protein CASTTRSTGFFGQDYGYTF.

The chain couples TRBV3-1 (or the pseudogene TRBV3-2) to TRBJ2-3; D is possibly TRBD1 (5 bases). The CDR3 is 16 amino acids. Germline lookup yields CDR1 LGHDT and CDR2 YNNKEL (reference sequence). V was trimmed by 3 bases and J by 3 bases, leaving 16 bases between them. This CDR3 is CASSHPRGRGTDTQYF. The CDR3 bases are TGTGCCAGCAGCCATCCAAGAGGAAGGGGTACAGATACGCAGTATTTT.

The chain carries TRBV18 and TRBJ2-1; TRBD1 is a possible D gene (5 bases). The CDR3 is made up of 13 amino acids. Trimming removed 3 bases from V and 4 bases from J, with 7 bases in between. Germline CDR1 is KGHSH and CDR2 is LQKENI. CDR3 loop: CASSPKGYNEQFF. The CDR3 bases are TGTGCCAGCTCACCGAAGGGGTACAATGAGCAGTTCTTC.

V and J are TRBV5-6 and TRBJ2-7; D unresolved. The CDR3 covers 16 residues. The V gene's germline CDR1 is SGHDT and CDR2 YYEEEE. The germline V and J ends were trimmed by 5 bases and 3 bases, with 21 bases remaining between them. CDR3 nucleotides: TGTGCCAGCAGTCCTTCCTGGGCCGGTAAACTCTACGAGCAGTACTTC. Its protein product is CASSPSWAGKLYEQYF.

The rearrangement links TRBV7-9 to TRBJ2-1; 7 bases are shared with TRBD1. CDR1 and CDR2 from the germline V gene are SEHNR and FQNEAQ (reference sequence). The V segment lost 3 bases and the J segment 10 bases; nucleotides outside the gene matches: 12. The CDR3 is made up of 15 amino acids. In DNA, the CDR3 is TGTGCCAGCAGCTTTGGGACAGCTGCTCTTGGGGAGCAGTTCTTC. Translating gives CASSFGTAALGEQFF.

J is TRBJ1-1 and V is TRBV5-4, with D unclear. Trimming removed 0 bases at V and 8 bases at J, with 5 bases between. CDR1 and CDR2 (germline): SGHNT, YYREEE (reference sequence). The CDR3 spans 11 residues. As DNA, the CDR3 is TGTGCCAGCAGCTTGGGGGCAGAAGCTTTCTTT. The encoded protein is CASSLGAEAFF.

This clone was seen only once. The chain carries TRBV18 and TRBJ1-1; 10 bases map to TRBD1. Germline loops: CDR1 KGHSH, CDR2 LQKENI. V shed 2 bases, J shed 2 bases, and the junction held 2 bases outside the gene matches. There are 15 residues in the CDR3. The CDR3, as DNA: TGTGCCAGCTCACCATTGACAGGGGGCAACACTGAAGCTTTCTTT. Protein sequence: CASSPLTGGNTEAFF.

In DNA, the CDR3 is TGTGCCAGCAGTTACGCGACAGCCTACGAGCAGTACTTC. Translating gives CASSYATAYEQYF. V gene TRBV6-5 combines with J gene TRBJ2-7, with D possibly matching TRBD1 (5 bases). The CDR3 is made up of 13 amino acids. V was clipped by 2 bases and J by 2 bases, with 7 bases between them. The germline gives CDR1 MNHEY, CDR2 SVGAGI.

The chain couples TRBV7-2 to TRBJ2-7, with D perhaps matching TRBD2 (6 bases). CDR1 and CDR2 from the germline V gene are SGHTA and FQGNSA. CDR3 length: 15 amino acids. The V and J ends lost 5 bases and 3 bases respectively, with 17 bases between them. CDR3 loop: CASSQNEGLLYEQYF. CDR3 coding DNA: TGTGCCAGCAGCCAAAACGAAGGACTACTCTACGAGCAGTACTTC. Based on the CDR3 plus reference TRBV7-2 and TRBJ2-7, the full variable domain is GAGVSQSPSNKVTEKGKDVELRCDPISGHTALYWYRQSLGQGLEFLIYFQGNSAPDKSGLPSDRFSAERTGGSVSTLTIQRTQQEDSAVYLCASSQNEGLLYEQYFGPGTRLTVT.

This rearrangement joins TRBV2 to TRBJ2-3, with a weak D call TRBD2 (7 bases). There are 16 residues in the CDR3. V was shortened by 1 base and J by 0 bases, with 11 bases between the two germline ends. Looked up from germline, CDR1 is SNHLY and CDR2 is FYNNEI. The DNA of the CDR3 is TGTGCCAGCAGTGAAGTTCCGGGGGGCAGCACAGATACGCAGTATTTT. Translated, it gives CASSEVPGGSTDTQYF.

CDR3: CASSRLAGGPREQYF. The CDR3, as DNA: TGTGCCAGCAGCCGCCTAGCGGGGGGGCCGCGCGAGCAGTACTTC. The chain links TRBV6-5 to TRBJ2-7; 12 bases are shared with TRBD2. CDR1 is MNHEY and CDR2 is SVGAGI in the germline V gene. Trimming took 6 bases from V and 6 from J; bases not matched to a gene: 9. The CDR3 covers 15 residues.

The rearrangement links TRBV7-2 to TRBJ2-5, with D perhaps TRBD2 (5 bases). Germline V CDR1 and CDR2: SGHTA, FQGNSA. This CDR3 is built from 15 residues. The ends were cut back, 4 bases at V and 4 bases at J, with 16 bases in the middle. CDR3: CASSSALASLETQYF. CDR3 sequence (DNA): TGTGCCAGCAGCTCCGCTCTAGCTTCCTTAGAGACCCAGTACTTC. Using reference TRBV7-2 and TRBJ2-5 for the parts outside the CDR3, the full variable domain is GAGVSQSPSNKVTEKGKDVELRCDPISGHTALYWYRQSLGQGLEFLIYFQGNSAPDKSGLPSDRFSAERTGGSVSTLTIQRTQQEDSAVYLCASSSALASLETQYFGPGTRLLVL.

The chain couples TRBV11-2 to TRBJ2-2; TRBD1 matches at 10 bases. This CDR3 spans 17 amino acids. Trimming took 5 bases from V and 4 from J; bases not matched to a gene: 10. CDR1 is SGHAT and CDR2 is FQNNGV in the germline V gene. Written as DNA, the CDR3 is TGTGCCAGCAGCCAGGGGGTTGGACAGGGGGTCACCGGGGAGCTGTTTTTT. Translated, it gives CASSQGVGQGVTGELFF.

The DNA for the CDR3 is TGTGCCAGCAGTTTAGGGCAGGGTTACGAGCAGTACTTC. Protein product: CASSLGQGYEQYF. The J gene is TRBJ2-7, the V gene TRBV6-2 or TRBV6-3, with D maybe TRBD1 (5 bases). The CDR3 extends over 13 amino acids. CDR1 and CDR2 (germline): MNHEY, SVGEGT. V was clipped by 4 bases and J by 4 bases, with 11 bases between them.

The chain carries TRBV6-5 and TRBJ2-7; maybe TRBD2 (7 bases). V was clipped by 2 bases and J by 7 bases, with 21 bases between them. The CDR3 covers 16 residues. Germline V gives CDR1 MNHEY, CDR2 SVGAGI. The CDR3 reads CASSYSGRGPRREQYF. Written as DNA, the CDR3 is TGTGCCAGCAGTTACAGCGGGCGGGGGCCTCGAAGGGAGCAGTACTTC.

The chain links TRBV2 to TRBJ1-1; 9 positions match TRBD1. The CDR3 extends over 15 amino acids. Trimming took 6 bases from V and 6 from J; bases not matched to a gene: 11. The germline CDR1 and CDR2 sequences are SNHLY and FYNNEI. The CDR3 reads CASRSGTGFVPEAFF. The CDR3 nucleotides are TGTGCCAGCAGGTCCGGGACAGGGTTCGTCCCTGAAGCTTTCTTT. The full variable domain, its missing parts supplied by reference TRBV2 and TRBJ1-1, is EPEVTQTPSHQVTQMGQEVILRCVPISNHLYFYWYRQILGQKVEFLVSFYNNEISEKSEIFDDQFSVERPDGSNFTLKIRSTKLEDSAMYFCASRSGTGFVPEAFFGQGTRLTVV.

This chain connects TRBV27 to TRBJ1-1, with D maybe TRBD1 (6 bases). The V end was cut by 4 bases, the J end by 0 bases, with 15 bases between. Germline-derived CDR1 and CDR2 are MNHEY and SMNVEV (reference sequence). The CDR3 sequence is 16 residues long. This chain's CDR3 is CASSYGGARLNTEAFF. The CDR3 bases are TGTGCCAGCAGTTATGGGGGGGCTCGGCTGAACACTGAAGCTTTCTTT.

CDR3 protein: CASSWGGQETQYF. CDR3 nucleotides: TGTGCCAGCAGCTGGGGGGGCCAAGAGACCCAGTACTTC. The rearrangement joins TRBV7-2 to TRBJ2-5, with 7 bases lining up with TRBD2. Germline CDR1 SGHTA, CDR2 FQGNSA. The CDR3 is made up of 13 amino acids. V trimming: 4 bases; J trimming: 1 base; junction bases outside the gene matches: 0.

In its sample, this clone was seen once. This chain links TRBV7-2 with TRBJ1-2; a weak D match, TRBD1 (6 bases). V lost 5 bases, J lost 6 bases, and 13 bases lay in between. Per the germline V gene, CDR1 is SGHTA and CDR2 is FQGNSA. The CDR3 has 13 amino acids. The CDR3, as DNA: TGTGCCAGCAGCGTAACAGGGTATGATGGCTACACCTTC. Translating gives CASSVTGYDGYTF.

The chain couples TRBV18 to TRBJ1-2; the D is unclear. There are 15 residues in the CDR3. Germline V gene lookup returns CDR1 KGHSH and CDR2 LQKENI. Trimming removed 0 bases at V and 7 bases at J, with 15 bases between. DNA of the CDR3: TGTGCCAGCTCACCACCATCAGTCAGCGACTCTGGCTACACCTTC. Encoded protein: CASSPPSVSDSGYTF.

The V and J genes are TRBV5-1 and TRBJ1-2, with TRBD1 identical over 10 bases. The CDR3 is made up of 13 amino acids. The germline CDR1 and CDR2 sequences are SGHRS and YFSETQ. The ends lost 2 bases at V and 8 bases at J; junction bases unmatched: 3. The CDR3 reads CASSFDRGRGYTF. CDR3 DNA: TGCGCCAGCAGCTTCGACAGGGGGCGAGGCTACACCTTC. The full variable domain, completed using reference TRBV5-1 and TRBJ1-2, is KAGVTQTPRYLIKTRGQQVTLSCSPISGHRSVSWYQQTPGQGLQFLFEYFSETQRNKGNFPGRFSGRQFSNSRSEMNVSTLELGDSALYLCASSFDRGRGYTFGSGTRLTVV.

The genes are TRBV19 and TRBJ1-5; 7 positions agree with TRBD1. This CDR3 region has 18 residues. Per the germline V gene, CDR1 is LNHDA and CDR2 is SQIVND (reference sequence). V dropped 6 bases and J dropped 0; count of bases not matched to a gene: 14. CDR3 nucleotide sequence: TGTGCCAGTAGCCGGGACAGTCCGACTATGTATAGCAATCAGCCCCAGCATTTT. This codes for CASSRDSPTMYSNQPQHF.

The chain's CDR3 is CASSATSGGRSSYNEQFF. As DNA, the CDR3 is TGTGCCAGCAGCGCGACTAGCGGGGGGCGAAGCTCCTACAATGAGCAGTTCTTC. The chain couples TRBV9 to TRBJ2-1; 13 nucleotides agree with TRBD2. The V segment lost 3 bases and the J segment 0 bases; nucleotides outside the gene matches: 6. From germline, CDR1 is SGDLS and CDR2 YYNGEE. The CDR3 consists of 18 residues. Together with reference TRBV9 and TRBJ2-1, the CDR3 gives the full variable domain: DSGVTQTPKHLITATGQRVTLRCSPRSGDLSVYWYQQSLDQGLQFLIQYYNGEERAKGNILERFSAQQFPDLHSELNLSSLELGDSALYFCASSATSGGRSSYNEQFFGPGTRLTVL.